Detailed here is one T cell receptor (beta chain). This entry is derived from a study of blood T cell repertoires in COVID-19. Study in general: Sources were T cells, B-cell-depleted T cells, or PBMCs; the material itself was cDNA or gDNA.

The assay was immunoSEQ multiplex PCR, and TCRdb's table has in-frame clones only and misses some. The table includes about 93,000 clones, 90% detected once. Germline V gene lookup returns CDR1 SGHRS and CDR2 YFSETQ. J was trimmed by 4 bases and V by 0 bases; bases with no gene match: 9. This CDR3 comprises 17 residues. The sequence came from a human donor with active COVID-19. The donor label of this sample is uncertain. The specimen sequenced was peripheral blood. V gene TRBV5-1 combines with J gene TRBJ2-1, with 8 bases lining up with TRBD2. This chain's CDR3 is CASSLAPSGGPYNEQFF. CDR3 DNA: TGCGCCAGCAGCTTGGCGCCCAGCGGGGGACCATACAATGAGCAGTTCTTC.